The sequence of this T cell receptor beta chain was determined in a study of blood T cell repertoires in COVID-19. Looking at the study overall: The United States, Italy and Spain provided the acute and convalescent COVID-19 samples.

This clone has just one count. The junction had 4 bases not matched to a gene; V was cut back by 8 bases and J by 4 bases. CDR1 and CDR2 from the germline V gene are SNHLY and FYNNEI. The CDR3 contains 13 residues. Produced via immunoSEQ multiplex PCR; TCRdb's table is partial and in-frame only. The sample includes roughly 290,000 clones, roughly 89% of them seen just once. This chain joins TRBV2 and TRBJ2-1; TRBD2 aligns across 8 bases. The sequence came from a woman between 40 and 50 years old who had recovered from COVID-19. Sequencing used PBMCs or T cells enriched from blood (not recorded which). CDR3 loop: CASEAGEYNEQFF. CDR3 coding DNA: TGTGCCAGCGAAGCGGGAGAGTACAATGAGCAGTTCTTC.